The T cell receptor beta chain described here comes from a study of T cell repertoires in cytomegalovirus infection (dated 2019 in TCRdb). For the wider study: Donor HLA type was relevant to the analysis, because carriage of CMV infection together with the matching HLA type was indicated by public TCR beta signatures. Beyond this particular receptor, the publication reports: In the ex vivo response, HLA-C-restricted CMV-specific TCR beta clonotypes were dominant, and in two of eight donors the single most frequent clonotype came from this HLA-C-restricted group. Cumulative frequency of public TCR beta family members discriminated carriers of CMV infection plus the relevant HLA type in this cohort and an independent approximately 370-donor cohort.

The data were produced on an Illumina HiSeq 1500. TCRdb trimmed public reads at Q25 via fastp, called clones via MiXCR and kept in-frame beta chains. Here each entry gathers all rows of one CDR3 protein and keeps the most common genes and DNA. Recorded for this sample are approximately 180,000 distinct CDR3 sequences; about 20% of them occurred a single time. The ten largest make up under 3.5% of the sample. CDR1 and CDR2 were assigned from the germline V gene as MGHRA and YSYEKL. The CDR3 runs 15 amino acids, cysteine and phenylalanine included. Of the read, only the CDR3 DNA is kept; its 45 bases are in frame from base 1. V is pruned by 2 bases and J by 3 bases, leaving 5 bases of the junction without a gene match. This clonotype was observed a few times. The clone's antigen remains unknown. The input lacks base qualities; no much larger clone sits a single base away.

The clonotype originates from a human donor in good health (CMV status not recorded). Some clones in this sample may be carry-over from other donors' samples. In this chain, TRBV4-1 is recombined with TRBJ2-7; the junction holds 9 bases that match TRBD1. The specimen was PBMCs. This receptor has the CDR3 CASSQSGTGLYEQYF. The DNA reads TGCGCCAGCAGCCAATCCGGGACAGGGCTCTACGAGCAGTACTTC.